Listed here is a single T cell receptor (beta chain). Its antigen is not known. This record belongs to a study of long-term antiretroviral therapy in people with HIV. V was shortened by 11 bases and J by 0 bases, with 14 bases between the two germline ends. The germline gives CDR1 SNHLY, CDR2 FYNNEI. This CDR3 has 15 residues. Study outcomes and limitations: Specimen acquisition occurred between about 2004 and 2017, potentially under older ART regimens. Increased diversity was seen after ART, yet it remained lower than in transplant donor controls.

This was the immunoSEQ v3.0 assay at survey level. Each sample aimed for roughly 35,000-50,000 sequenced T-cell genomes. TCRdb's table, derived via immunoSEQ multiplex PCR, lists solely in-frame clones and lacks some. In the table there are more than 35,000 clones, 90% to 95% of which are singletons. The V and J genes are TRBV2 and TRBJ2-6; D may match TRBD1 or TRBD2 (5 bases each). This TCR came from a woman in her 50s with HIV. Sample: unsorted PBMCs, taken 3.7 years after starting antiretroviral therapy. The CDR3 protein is CASGTARSGANVLTF. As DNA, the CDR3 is TGTGCCTCCGGGACGGCCCGCTCTGGGGCCAACGTCCTGACTTTC.